The sequence of this TCR beta chain was determined in a study of cytomegalovirus exposure and HLA in healthy donors. The PCR contained 60 Vbeta and 13 Jbeta primers. Here immunoSEQ multiplex PCR was the method, and the copy in TCRdb shows in-frame clones only, minus some. The repertoire holds 150,000 to 180,000 clones, with 60% to 85% as singletons. Per germline, CDR1 MGHRA and CDR2 YSYEKL. This CDR3 is 14 amino acids long. Trimming took off 3 bases at V and 4 bases at J, with 12 bases between the two ends. This sequence was found in a woman between 40 and 50 years old in good health and CMV-seronegative. The V gene is TRBV4-1, the J gene TRBJ1-1; D is undetermined. The sample comprised PBMCs. The chain's CDR3 is CASSHALSGTEAFF. CDR3 DNA sequence: TGCGCCAGCAGCCATGCCCTATCGGGCACTGAAGCTTTCTTT.